This TCR beta chain was found in a study of CD8 T cells in ankylosing spondylitis. Quantitative 5'-RACE with molecular barcodes was used to make the TCR beta libraries. From the 5' RACE reads, TCRdb called clonotypes with MiXCR, one entry per CDR3 protein. The profile covers about 150,000 distinct CDR3 sequences, with around 42% appearing a single time and approximately 14% taken by the ten largest. Study-level results: The clones that were linked to disease were reported to be significantly enriched in matched synovial fluid samples from ankylosing spondylitis patients. Disease-linked clones bore a CD8+ phenotype, appearing relatively rarely in peripheral blood.

The germline V gene has CDR1 SGHDT and CDR2 YYEEEE. V lost 4 bases to trimming and J lost 0 bases, with 17 bases between them. The CDR3 covers 17 residues. This clonotype was picked up many times. Antigen specificity is unknown. This sequence originates from a male donor with ankylosing spondylitis. The chain links TRBV5-6 to TRBJ2-1, with D possibly matching TRBD2 (5 bases). The sample taken for sequencing was synovial fluid, either unsorted or a sorted T cell fraction (not recorded which). CDR3 protein: CASSPTPDFSSYNEQFF. Here the CDR3 DNA reads TGTGCCAGCAGCCCAACACCGGACTTTAGCTCCTACAATGAGCAGTTCTTC. The whole variable domain, filled in from reference TRBV5-6 and TRBJ2-1, reads DAGVTQSPTHLIKTRGQQVTLRCSPKSGHDTVSWYQQALGQGPQFIFQYYEEEERQRGNFPDRFSGHQFPNYSSELNVNALLLGDSALYLCASSPTPDFSSYNEQFFGPGTRLTVL.